The 28 T cell receptor beta chains below all came from one sample that was sequenced in a study of T-cell reconstitution after alpha-beta-depleted transplantation in children. Preparation of the TCRbeta library involved a method that used unique molecular identifiers. TCRdb recomputed calls from the PCR reads with MiXCR, one row per CDR3 protein. The sample yields over 550,000 distinct CDR3 sequences, 10% to 13% seen once. Source: PBMCs from the stem cell graft donor, taken from the stem cell graft. The receptor set was obtained from a human donor who donated a stem cell graft to a child with acute myeloid leukemia.

At least ten counts were recorded for this clonotype. The chain couples TRBV10-3 to TRBJ2-1, with 7 positions matching TRBD2. The V and J ends lost 2 bases and 8 bases, in that order; junction bases with no gene match: 9. The CDR3 contains 15 residues. CDR1 ENHRY and CDR2 SYGVKD come from the germline V gene. CDR3 DNA: TGTGCCATCAGTGAGGGGGGGACTACTACGGATGAGCAGTTCTTC. As protein: CAISEGGTTTDEQFF.

The chain combines TRBV28 with TRBJ1-3; possible D gene TRBD1, 6 bases. The CDR3 is 17 residues long. Germline CDR1 MDHEN, CDR2 SYDVKM. The V and J ends lost 1 base and 0 bases respectively, with 13 bases between them. The CDR3 loop is CASSLLVDRNSGNTIYF. DNA of the CDR3: TGTGCCAGCAGTTTATTGGTAGACAGGAACTCTGGAAACACCATATATTTT.

The chain links TRBV27 to TRBJ2-1, with TRBD2 identical over 8 bases. Germline trimming cut 6 bases from V and 8 bases from J; bases unmatched to any gene: 15. Germline CDR1 reads MNHEY; CDR2 reads SMNVEV (reference sequence). CDR3 length equals 16 residues. CDR3 sequence reads: CASSQQPSGTRDEQFF. The CDR3 bases are TGTGCCAGCAGCCAACAGCCCTCCGGGACTAGAGATGAGCAGTTCTTC.

In its sample, this clonotype was seen a few times. The rearrangement joins TRBV25-1 to TRBJ1-6; the D gene is possibly TRBD1 (5 bases). CDR3 length: 12 residues. Trimming took 5 bases from V and 9 from J, leaving 8 bases between them. Germline assignment: CDR1 MGHDK and CDR2 SYGVNS. The CDR3 is CASSRDFSPLHF. The CDR3 DNA follows: TGTGCCAGCAGTAGGGACTTTTCACCCCTCCACTTT.

The chain joins TRBV6-5 to TRBJ2-2; D is undetermined. The germline CDR1 and CDR2 sequences are MNHEY and SVGAGI. The V end was cut by 2 bases, the J end by 3 bases, with 7 bases between. This CDR3 spans 14 amino acids. The CDR3 coding sequence is TGTGCCAGCAGTTACCGGACCGACACCGGGGAGCTGTTTTTT. Its translation is CASSYRTDTGELFF.

The V gene is TRBV7-2, the J gene TRBJ2-1; D possibly corresponds to TRBD2 (6 bases). V was cut by 1 base and J by 1 base, with 11 bases left in between. The CDR3 sequence is 16 residues long. Germline CDR1 SGHTA, CDR2 FQGNSA. CDR3 amino acids: CASSLEVGGSYNEQFF. The CDR3 DNA follows: TGTGCCAGCAGCTTAGAGGTGGGAGGTTCCTACAATGAGCAGTTCTTC.

This clonotype has a count of ten or more. The CDR3 protein is CASSRTVSYSGANVLTF. CDR3 coding DNA: TGTGCCAGCAGCCGGACAGTCTCATACTCTGGGGCCAACGTCCTGACTTTC. The rearrangement joins TRBV14 to TRBJ2-6; TRBD1 might be the D (6 bases). The CDR3 runs 17 residues. Looked up from germline, CDR1 is SGHDN and CDR2 is FVKESK. V gave up 4 bases and J gave up 0 bases, with 13 bases separating them.

This clonotype was seen more than once but under ten times. The chain links TRBV20-1 to TRBJ1-2, with D unresolved. CDR3 length equals 13 residues. Germline CDR1 is DFQATT and CDR2 is SNEGSKA (reference sequence). V shed 3 bases and J shed 3 bases, with 11 bases lying between them. Here the CDR3 reads CSASGGPHYGYTF. CDR3 coding DNA: TGCAGTGCTAGCGGCGGACCCCACTATGGCTACACCTTC.

This clonotype was detected only a few times. The rearrangement uses TRBV6-5 and TRBJ1-1; D remains ambiguous. The germline V gene has CDR1 MNHEY and CDR2 SVGAGI. The CDR3 loop spans 14 amino acids. V dropped 2 bases and J dropped 3 bases, with 10 bases sitting between them. The CDR3 bases are TGTGCCAGCAGTTACAGCGGGTGGGACACTGAAGCTTTCTTT. The encoded protein is CASSYSGWDTEAFF.

V and J are TRBV5-1 and TRBJ1-1, with D perhaps matching TRBD1 (6 bases). This CDR3 contains 15 residues. From germline, CDR1 is SGHRS and CDR2 YFSETQ. Trimming shortened V by 0 bases and J by 0 bases, and 9 bases separated the two germline ends. This chain's CDR3 is CASSLVGALNTEAFF. Written as DNA, the CDR3 is TGCGCCAGCAGCTTGGTGGGGGCACTGAACACTGAAGCTTTCTTT. The full variable domain, its missing parts supplied by reference TRBV5-1 and TRBJ1-1, is KAGVTQTPRYLIKTRGQQVTLSCSPISGHRSVSWYQQTPGQGLQFLFEYFSETQRNKGNFPGRFSGRQFSNSRSEMNVSTLELGDSALYLCASSLVGALNTEAFFGQGTRLTVV.

This chain joins TRBV11-2 and TRBJ2-4; a possible D gene is TRBD1 (6 bases). The CDR3 spans 19 residues. V dropped 4 bases and J dropped 1 base, with 23 bases sitting between them. CDR1 is SGHAT, CDR2 FQNNGV, per germline. CDR3 sequence: CASSSFGTHLYGAKNIQYF. CDR3 sequence (DNA): TGTGCCAGCAGCTCATTTGGGACACATCTCTATGGGGCCAAAAACATTCAGTACTTC.

This clonotype was picked up many times. The DNA for the CDR3 is TGCAGTGCTCCACGCCCGACTAGCGAATTGGATACGCAGTATTTT. As protein: CSAPRPTSELDTQYF. The chain is built from TRBV20-1 and TRBJ2-3; TRBD2 agrees at 8 bases. This CDR3 spans 15 amino acids. Trimming took 5 bases from V and 6 from J; bases not matched to a gene: 13. The germline gives CDR1 DFQATT, CDR2 SNEGSKA (reference sequence).

This rearrangement joins TRBV27 to TRBJ1-1, with a weak D call TRBD1 (5 bases). This CDR3 comprises 18 residues. The germline gives CDR1 MNHEY, CDR2 SMNVEV (reference sequence). V gave up 1 base and J gave up 0 bases, with 18 bases separating them. CDR3: CASSLYVGHLGVNTEAFF. As DNA, the CDR3 is TGTGCCAGCAGTTTATATGTAGGACATCTTGGGGTGAACACTGAAGCTTTCTTT.

The V call is TRBV7-8, the J call TRBJ2-1; TRBD2 aligns across 8 bases. The germline CDR1 and CDR2 sequences are SGHVS and FQNEAQ. The J segment lost 9 bases and the V segment lost 5 bases, leaving 12 bases of the junction unmatched. CDR3 length equals 15 residues. CDR3: CASSGGTRKGGEQFF. CDR3 coding DNA: TGTGCCAGCAGCGGCGGGACTAGAAAAGGGGGTGAGCAGTTCTTC. The full variable domain, with the rest looked up from reference TRBV7-8 and TRBJ2-1, is GAGVSQSPRYKVAKRGQDVALRCDPISGHVSLFWYQQALGQGPEFLTYFQNEAQLDKSGLPSDRFFAERPEGSVSTLKIQRTQQEDSAVYLCASSGGTRKGGEQFFGPGTRLTVL.

At least ten counts were recorded for this clonotype. This chain uses TRBV4-2 with TRBJ1-1, with D perhaps TRBD1 (5 bases). The CDR3 has 16 residues. The germline V gene encodes CDR1 LGHNA and CDR2 YNFKEQ. Trimming shortened V by 0 bases and J by 3 bases, and 14 bases separated the two germline ends. This CDR3 is CASSQDRTGAYTEAFF. The DNA of the CDR3 is TGTGCCAGCAGCCAAGATAGAACCGGGGCATACACTGAAGCTTTCTTT.

This clonotype was seen a handful of times. Compared with germline, one end of the junction differs, possibly owing to a read error. The J gene is TRBJ2-1, the V gene TRBV28; 15 nucleotides align to TRBD2. Germline V CDR1 and CDR2: MDHEN, SYDVKM. This CDR3 has 14 residues. In DNA, the CDR3 is TGTGCCAGCAGCCCGGGACTAGCGGGAGGACGGGGACCGTTC. Its translation is CASSPGLAGGRGPF.

Ten or more counts support this clonotype. This rearrangement joins TRBV25-1 to TRBJ1-5, with D possibly being TRBD1 (5 bases). CDR3 length: 13 residues. V was pared by 5 bases and J by 3 bases, with 8 bases between. Germline V lookup: CDR1 MGHDK, CDR2 SYGVNS. Here the CDR3 reads CASSPGVNQPQHF. As DNA, the CDR3 is TGTGCCAGCAGTCCGGGGGTCAATCAGCCCCAGCATTTT.

This clonotype was counted a few times. This chain links TRBV6-5 with TRBJ2-5; 10 bases are a match to TRBD2. Germline V CDR1 and CDR2: MNHEY, SVGAGI. The CDR3 contains 14 residues. V lost 0 bases to trimming and J lost 5 bases; unmatched junction nucleotides: 0. In nucleotides, the CDR3 is TGTGCCAGCAGTTACTCGACTAGCGGGGAGACCCAGTACTTC. This encodes CASSYSTSGETQYF.

In its sample, this clonotype was seen a few times. The chain links TRBV29-1 to TRBJ1-1; D gene uncertain. This CDR3 has 14 residues. Germline CDR1 and CDR2: SQVTM and ANQGSEA. The ends were cut back, 4 bases at V and 0 bases at J, with 12 bases in the middle. For the CDR3, the DNA is TGCAGCGTTGCCCACCACTTAATGAACACTGAAGCTTTCTTT. As protein: CSVAHHLMNTEAFF.

This clonotype was detected a few times. The CDR3 here is CATSVTRGSNTEAFF. DNA of the CDR3: TGTGCCACCAGTGTCACCAGGGGGTCGAACACTGAAGCTTTCTTT. V gene TRBV24-1 combines with J gene TRBJ1-1, with 7 nucleotides matching TRBD1. V gave up 5 bases and J gave up 1 base; unmatched junction bases: 6. Germline V gene lookup returns CDR1 KGHDR and CDR2 SFDVKD. The CDR3 runs 15 residues.

In regard to this clonotype: The junction departs from the called germline gene at one end, perhaps through a read error. The rearrangement joins TRBV29-1 to TRBJ2-7, with 7 nucleotides matching TRBD2. Germline V gives CDR1 SQVTM, CDR2 ANQGSEA. This CDR3 contains 14 residues. The CDR3: CGVGVLASSYEQYF. CDR3 sequence (DNA): TGCGGCGTTGGTGTACTAGCGAGCTCCTACGAGCAGTACTTC.

This clonotype has a count of ten or more. V is TRBV27 and J is TRBJ1-1, with D tentatively TRBD1 (5 bases). This CDR3 spans 15 amino acids. The ends were cut back, 6 bases at V and 2 bases at J, with 16 bases in the middle. CDR1 MNHEY and CDR2 SMNVEV come from the germline V gene (reference sequence). CDR3 DNA sequence: TGTGCCAGCAGGTCTATACAGGCGCCAAACACTGAAGCTTTCTTT. As protein: CASRSIQAPNTEAFF.

This clonotype occurred many times. The V and J genes are TRBV14 and TRBJ2-1, with D possibly TRBD2 on 5 matching bases. Germline V gives CDR1 SGHDN, CDR2 FVKESK. The CDR3 length is 13 residues. V shed 5 bases and J shed 6 bases, with 11 bases lying between them. The DNA for the CDR3 is TGTGCCAGCAGCAACGGACTTTCCAATGAGCAGTTCTTC. This gives the protein CASSNGLSNEQFF. The full variable domain, with the rest looked up from reference TRBV14 and TRBJ2-1, is EAGVTQFPSHSVIEKGQTVTLRCDPISGHDNLYWYRRVMGKEIKFLLHFVKESKQDESGMPNNRFLAERTGGTYSTLKVQPAELEDSGVYFCASSNGLSNEQFFGPGTRLTVL.

This clonotype was recorded at least ten times. The chain combines TRBV20-1 with TRBJ2-3, with D hard to call. Trimming removed 0 bases at V and 13 bases at J, with 11 bases between. Germline V gene sequence: CDR1 DFQATT, CDR2 SNEGSKA (reference sequence). The CDR3 runs 11 residues. This CDR3 is CSARDSPFEYF. The DNA for the CDR3 is TGCAGTGCTAGAGATAGCCCCTTTGAGTATTTT.

This chain links TRBV28 with TRBJ2-3, with D perhaps matching TRBD2 (6 bases). CDR1 and CDR2 from the germline V gene are MDHEN and SYDVKM. This CDR3 region has 15 residues. Trimming cost V 1 base and J 7 bases, with 15 bases left between them. As DNA, the CDR3 is TGTGCCAGCAGTTTATCGGAGACCGGGACTTATACGCAGTATTTT. This encodes CASSLSETGTYTQYF.

V gene TRBV29-1 combines with J gene TRBJ2-7; a possible D gene is TRBD2 (7 bases). V lost 4 bases and J 0 bases, leaving 13 bases between the germline ends. The CDR3 is 14 amino acids. Germline CDR1 and CDR2: SQVTM and ANQGSEA. The CDR3 DNA reads as TGCAGCGTTGGGTTGCGGGGGCCCTCCTACGAGCAGTACTTC. Its translation is CSVGLRGPSYEQYF.

This clonotype was recorded a few times. The V gene is TRBV7-2, the J gene TRBJ1-4; D gene unclear. The CDR3 loop spans 12 amino acids. Germline V gene lookup returns CDR1 SGHTA and CDR2 FQGNSA. Trimming took 1 base from V and 7 from J, leaving 4 bases between them. CDR3 loop: CASSLDAEKLFF. The CDR3 bases are TGTGCCAGCAGCTTAGACGCTGAAAAACTGTTTTTT.

The rearrangement uses TRBV20-1 and TRBJ1-1; tentative D call: TRBD1 (6 bases). V lost 6 bases and J lost 1, with 15 bases in between. Germline V lookup: CDR1 DFQATT, CDR2 SNEGSKA (reference sequence). The CDR3 totals 14 residues. CDR3 coding DNA: TGCAGTGCCTCGGATAGGGGGAGGAACACTGAAGCTTTCTTT. Residues: CSASDRGRNTEAFF.